This is a list of T cell receptor beta chains from one sample in a study of T cells in Graves' hyperthyroidism and ophthalmopathy. One entry per CDR3 protein results from TCRdb running MiXCR on the multiplex PCR reads. The sample contains some 270,000 distinct CDR3 sequences, about an eighth of which appear only once. The specimen was blood. The receptors stem from a woman in her twenties or thirties with Graves' hyperthyroidism that later progressed to Graves' ophthalmopathy. The CDR3 runs from the conserved cysteine through the conserved F or W. D genes are given only for firm matches. Size tells how often a clone was seen (once, few, many) or the class of an expanded clone, and some rows leave it out.

cdr3_aa	cdr3_nt	v_call	j_call	clone_size	cdr3_length	d_call
CASRRQGTDTQYF	TGTGCCAGCCGTCGACAGGGGACAGATACGCAGTATTTT	TRBV5-5	TRBJ2-3	few	13	TRBD1
CSARSGDGYTF	TGCAGTGCCCGGTCGGGGGATGGCTACACCTTC	TRBV20-1	TRBJ1-2	many	11	NA
CASSPVAVPYYEQYF	TGTGCCAGCAGCCCGGTAGCGGTGCCCTACTACGAGCAGTACTTC	TRBV7-2	TRBJ2-7	many	15	NA
CASSPDRRETQYF	TGTGCCAGCTCACCCGACAGGAGAGAGACCCAGTACTTC	TRBV18	TRBJ2-5	many	13	NA
CASSPPGPGQPQHF	TGTGCCAGCTCCCCGCCGGGGCCGGGGCAGCCCCAGCATTTT	TRBV18	TRBJ1-5	many	14	NA
CAWAGTDSNQPQHF	TGTGCCTGGGCCGGGACGGATAGCAATCAGCCCCAGCATTTT	TRBV30	TRBJ1-5	many	14	NA
CASTDGGGRRNEQFF	TGTGCCAGCACCGACGGGGGGGGCCGGCGGAATGAGCAGTTCTTC	TRBV6-1	TRBJ2-1	many	15	TRBD2
CASEQGTTGADTQYF	TGTGCCAGCGAACAGGGAACTACCGGAGCAGATACGCAGTATTTT	TRBV6-2/TRBV6-3	TRBJ2-3	many	15	NA
CASSGGTGTDYTF	TGTGCCAGCAGTGGGGGGACAGGGACAGACTACACCTTC	TRBV12-3/TRBV12-4	TRBJ1-2	NA	13	TRBD1
CSARARAGLRNTEAFF	TGCAGTGCTAGGGCCCGGGCAGGGCTTAGGAACACTGAAGCTTTCTTT	TRBV20-1	TRBJ1-1	many	16	NA
CASSNIIRSTEAFF	TGTGCCAGTAGTAATATAATCCGATCCACTGAAGCTTTCTTT	TRBV19	TRBJ1-1	few	14	NA
CASSQGPGTGETQYF	TGTGCCAGCAGCCAAGGCCCGGGGACGGGGGAGACCCAGTACTTC	TRBV3-1	TRBJ2-5	many	15	NA
CASSLSTGNTGELFF	TGTGCCAGCAGCTTGTCGACAGGGAACACCGGGGAGCTGTTTTTT	TRBV5-8	TRBJ2-2	many	15	NA
CASSLAGGRDEQFF	TGTGCCAGCAGCTTGGCGGGAGGGAGGGATGAGCAGTTCTTC	TRBV7-6	TRBJ2-1	many	14	TRBD2
CASSPGDRGLTDTQYF	TGTGCCAGCTCACCAGGGGACAGGGGGCTCACAGATACGCAGTATTTT	TRBV18	TRBJ2-3	many	16	TRBD1
CASSYRRDWINEQYF	TGTGCCAGCAGTTACCGCCGCGACTGGATCAACGAGCAGTACTTC	TRBV6-2/TRBV6-3	TRBJ2-7	many	15	NA
CSVPNMAFRNEQFF	TGCAGCGTTCCTAACATGGCCTTTAGGAATGAGCAGTTCTTC	TRBV29-1	TRBJ2-1	many	14	NA
CSARPTGTGGAGELFF	TGCAGTGCTAGACCAACCGGGACAGGGGGTGCCGGGGAGCTGTTTTTT	TRBV20-1	TRBJ2-2	once	16	TRBD1
CASSYLRTDPNEKLFF	TGTGCCAGCAGCTATCTTAGGACGGATCCTAATGAAAAACTGTTTTTT	TRBV28	TRBJ1-4	many	16	NA
CASSLAPGDTQYF	TGCGCCAGCAGCTTGGCACCAGGGGATACGCAGTATTTT	TRBV5-1	TRBJ2-3	many	13	NA
CASSLYGGYYGYTF	TGTGCCAGCAGCTTATACGGGGGATACTATGGCTACACCTTC	TRBV5-6	TRBJ1-2	many	14	NA
CASSFLTGNSYEQYF	TGCGCCAGCAGCTTCCTGACAGGTAATTCCTACGAGCAGTACTTC	TRBV5-1	TRBJ2-7	few	15	NA
CASTPTGAEGYTF	TGTGCCAGCACCCCCACGGGGGCGGAAGGCTACACCTTC	TRBV6-1	TRBJ1-2	few	13	NA
CASSRDRGRGETQYF	TGTGCCAGCAGCCGGGACAGGGGGCGCGGGGAGACCCAGTACTTC	TRBV7-9	TRBJ2-5	many	15	TRBD1
CASSYPGREGEKLFF	TGTGCCAGCAGTTACCCTGGCAGGGAAGGTGAAAAACTGTTTTTT	TRBV6-5	TRBJ1-4	many	15	NA
CASSLRTSGGYNEQFF	TGTGCCAGCAGCTTAAGGACTAGCGGGGGGTACAATGAGCAGTTCTTC	TRBV7-8	TRBJ2-1	many	16	TRBD2
CSARDRTTIGTGELFF	TGCAGTGCTAGAGATCGGACCACTATCGGTACCGGGGAGCTGTTTTTT	TRBV20-1	TRBJ2-2	many	16	NA
CASSQSQEGNYGYTF	TGTGCCAGCAGCCAGTCACAGGAGGGGAACTATGGCTACACCTTC	TRBV3-1	TRBJ1-2	many	15	NA
CASTTASGQETQYF	TGTGCCAGTACCACGGCTAGCGGACAAGAGACCCAGTACTTC	TRBV19	TRBJ2-5	few	14	TRBD2
CASGLVSRGGEQYF	TGTGCTAGTGGTTTGGTATCTCGGGGCGGTGAGCAGTACTTC	TRBV12-5	TRBJ2-7	many	14	NA
CASSQASGGYNEQFF	TGTGCTAGCAGCCAAGCTAGCGGAGGCTACAATGAGCAGTTCTTC	TRBV7-7	TRBJ2-1	many	15	TRBD2
CASTGAGRTYNEQFF	TGTGCCAGCACCGGAGCGGGACGCACATACAATGAGCAGTTCTTC	TRBV12-3/TRBV12-4	TRBJ2-1	many	15	TRBD2
CASSLMAQAYEQYF	TGTGCCAGCAGCTTAATGGCGCAGGCCTACGAGCAGTACTTC	TRBV7-8	TRBJ2-7	many	14	NA
CASSSWPGGYGYTF	TGTGCCAGCAGCTCCTGGCCGGGAGGCTATGGCTACACCTTC	TRBV6-1	TRBJ1-2	many	14	NA
CASSPWTGGSYEQYF	TGTGCCAGCAGCCCCTGGACAGGGGGCTCCTACGAGCAGTACTTC	TRBV7-8	TRBJ2-7	many	15	TRBD1
CASSPYPNSPLHF	TGTGCCAGCAGTCCCTATCCCAATTCACCCCTCCACTTT	TRBV28	TRBJ1-6	many	13	NA
CASSWGLTSYNEQFF	TGTGCCAGCTCCTGGGGGCTAACCTCCTACAATGAGCAGTTCTTC	TRBV2	TRBJ2-1	many	15	NA
CASSGGRLAGGQVDTQYF	TGTGCCAGCAGTGGGGGGCGACTAGCGGGAGGCCAGGTGGATACGCAGTATTTT	TRBV12-3/TRBV12-4	TRBJ2-3	many	18	TRBD2
CASSFSLTQETQYF	TGTGCCAGCAGTTTCAGCCTTACACAAGAGACCCAGTACTTC	TRBV28	TRBJ2-5	many	14	NA
CASSDRAGVSNEQFF	TGCGCCAGCAGTGATCGAGCGGGAGTTTCCAATGAGCAGTTCTTC	TRBV10-2	TRBJ2-1	few	15	TRBD2
CSERQAATEAFF	TGCAGCGAGAGACAGGCGGCCACTGAAGCTTTCTTT	TRBV29-1	TRBJ1-1	many	12	NA
CASSLAAGATEAFF	TGTGCCAGCAGTTTGGCTGCAGGGGCTACTGAAGCTTTCTTT	TRBV27	TRBJ1-1	many	14	NA
CAISLGRGTYEQYF	TGTGCCATCAGCCTGGGCCGCGGAACCTACGAGCAGTACTTC	TRBV10-3	TRBJ2-7	NA	14	NA
CASSIVLTNQPQHF	TGTGCCAGTAGTATAGTTCTGACGAATCAGCCCCAGCATTTT	TRBV19	TRBJ1-5	NA	14	NA
CASSDSSAGPYNEQFF	TGTGCCAGCAGTGACTCGTCAGCGGGTCCCTACAATGAGCAGTTCTTC	TRBV6-4	TRBJ2-1	NA	16	NA